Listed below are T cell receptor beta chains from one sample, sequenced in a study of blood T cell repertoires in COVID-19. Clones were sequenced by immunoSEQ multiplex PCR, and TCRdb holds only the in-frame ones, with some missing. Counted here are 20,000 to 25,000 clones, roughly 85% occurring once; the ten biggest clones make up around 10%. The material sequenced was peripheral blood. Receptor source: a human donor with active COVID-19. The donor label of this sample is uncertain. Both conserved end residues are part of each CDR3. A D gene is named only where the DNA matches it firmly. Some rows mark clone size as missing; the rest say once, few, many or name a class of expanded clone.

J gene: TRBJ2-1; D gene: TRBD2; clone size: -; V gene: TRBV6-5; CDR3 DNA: TGTGCCAGCAGCACCCTGGCGGGAGTTTATGAGCAGTTCTTC; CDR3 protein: CASSTLAGVYEQFF
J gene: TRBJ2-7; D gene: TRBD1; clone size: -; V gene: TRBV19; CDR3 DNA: TGTGCCAGTAGTTCATACAGGGGGAGCGAGCAGTACTTC; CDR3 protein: CASSSYRGSEQYF
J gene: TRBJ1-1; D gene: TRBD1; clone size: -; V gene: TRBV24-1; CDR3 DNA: TGTGCCACCAGTGATCCGGGACAGGGTGTCACTGAAGCTTTCTTT; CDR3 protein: CATSDPGQGVTEAFF
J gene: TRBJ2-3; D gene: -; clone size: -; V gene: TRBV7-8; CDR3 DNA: TGTGCCAGCAGCCCGACCGACTTCGAGAGGACAGATACGCAGTATTTT; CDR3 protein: CASSPTDFERTDTQYF
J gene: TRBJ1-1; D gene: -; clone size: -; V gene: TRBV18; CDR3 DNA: TGTGCCAGCTCACAACAGGCTAACACTGAAGCTTTCTTT; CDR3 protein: CASSQQANTEAFF
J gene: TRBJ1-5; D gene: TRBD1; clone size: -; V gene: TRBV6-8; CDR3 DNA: TGTGCCAGCTTCAACGGGGACAGGGTCGTCAAGCCCCAGCATTTT; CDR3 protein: CASFNGDRVVKPQHF
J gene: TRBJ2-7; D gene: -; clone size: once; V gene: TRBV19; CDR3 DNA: TGTGCCAGTAGTATAGCTCCCGGGAAACCCTACGAGCAGTACTTC; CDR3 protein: CASSIAPGKPYEQYF
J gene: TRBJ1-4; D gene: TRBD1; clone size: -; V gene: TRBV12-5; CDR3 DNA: TGTGCTAGTGGTTTGGTAGTAGGGGACAGACTAGAAAAACTGTTTTTT; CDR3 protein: CASGLVVGDRLEKLFF
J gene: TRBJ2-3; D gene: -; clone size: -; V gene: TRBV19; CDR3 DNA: TGTGCCAGCAGAAGGACGGGGACTAGCACAGATACGCAGTATTTT; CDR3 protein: CASRRTGTSTDTQYF
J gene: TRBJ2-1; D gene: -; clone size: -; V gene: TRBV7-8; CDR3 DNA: TGTGCCAGCAGCTCACGGGACTCAGAACAGTTCTTC; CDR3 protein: CASSSRDSEQFF
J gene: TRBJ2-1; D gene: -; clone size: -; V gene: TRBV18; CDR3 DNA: TGTGCCAGCTCCCCACTACGCGCAAGCGGCAATGAGCAGTTCTTC; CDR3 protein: CASSPLRASGNEQFF
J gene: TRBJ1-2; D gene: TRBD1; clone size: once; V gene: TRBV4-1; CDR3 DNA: TGCGCCAGCAGCCAAGTCAGGACAGGGAGCTATGGCTACACCTTC; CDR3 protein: CASSQVRTGSYGYTF
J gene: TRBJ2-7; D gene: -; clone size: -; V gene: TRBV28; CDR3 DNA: TGTGCCAGCAGCAGGAACAGTTACGAGCAGTACTTC; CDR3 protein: CASSRNSYEQYF
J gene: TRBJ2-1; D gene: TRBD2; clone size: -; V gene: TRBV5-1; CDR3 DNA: TGCGCCAGCAGCACCAGCGGGACCCGGGGGTCCTACAATGAGCAGTTCTTC; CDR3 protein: CASSTSGTRGSYNEQFF
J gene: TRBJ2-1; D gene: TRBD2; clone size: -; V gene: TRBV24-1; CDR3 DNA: TGTGCCACCAGTGACCCCGGACTAGCGGGGAGGCGAGCGGAGCAGTTCTTC; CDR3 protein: CATSDPGLAGRRAEQFF
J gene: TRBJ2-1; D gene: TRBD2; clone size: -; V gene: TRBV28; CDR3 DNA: TGTGCCAGCAGTAGATCTAGCGGGGGCTCCTACAATGAGCAGTTCTTC; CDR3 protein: CASSRSSGGSYNEQFF
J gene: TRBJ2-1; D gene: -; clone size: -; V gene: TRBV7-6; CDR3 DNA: TGTGCCAGCAGCTTAGCCCCTTTTGGGGCTAGTTTGGAGTTCTTC; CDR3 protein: CASSLAPFGASLEFF
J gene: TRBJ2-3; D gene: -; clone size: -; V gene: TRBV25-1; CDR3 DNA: TGTGCCAGCAGTGAAAGGGGGGACAGCCGCACAGATACGCAGTATTTT; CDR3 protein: CASSERGDSRTDTQYF
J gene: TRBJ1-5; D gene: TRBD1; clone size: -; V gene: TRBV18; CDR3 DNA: TGTGCCAGCTCACCGCTTGGAGGGGGCGATCAGCCCCAGCATTTT; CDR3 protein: CASSPLGGGDQPQHF
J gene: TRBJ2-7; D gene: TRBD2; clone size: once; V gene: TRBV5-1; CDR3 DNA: TGCGCCAGCAGCTACGTGTTAGCGGGAGGCGGCGAGCAGTACTTC; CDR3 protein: CASSYVLAGGGEQYF
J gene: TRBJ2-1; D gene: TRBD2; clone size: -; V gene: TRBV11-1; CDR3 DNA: TGTGCCAGCGAGGCTAGCGGGAGTCGAGAGCAGTTCTTC; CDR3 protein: CASEASGSREQFF
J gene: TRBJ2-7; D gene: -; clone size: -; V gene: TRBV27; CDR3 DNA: TGTGCCAGCAGTTTTCGGGGTGGCGGCATTCAATCCTACGAGCAGTACTTC; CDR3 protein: CASSFRGGGIQSYEQYF
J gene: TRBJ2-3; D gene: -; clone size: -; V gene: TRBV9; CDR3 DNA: TGTGCCAGCAGCGCATCGCCTTGGTCCAGAGATACGCAGTATTTT; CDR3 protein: CASSASPWSRDTQYF
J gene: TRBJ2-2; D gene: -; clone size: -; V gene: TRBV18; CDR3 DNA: TGTGCCAGCTCACCACTTATATCGGGGTCGAACACCGGGGAGCTGTTTTTT; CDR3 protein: CASSPLISGSNTGELFF
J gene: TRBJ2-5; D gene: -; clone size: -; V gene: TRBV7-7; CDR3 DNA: TGTGCTAGCAGCGCGGGCCGGGAGACCCAGTACTTC; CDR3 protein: CASSAGRETQYF
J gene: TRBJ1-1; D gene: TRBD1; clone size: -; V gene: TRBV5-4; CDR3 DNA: TGTGCCAGCAGCTTGGGAAGGACAGGGAGCACTGAAGCTTTCTTT; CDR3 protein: CASSLGRTGSTEAFF
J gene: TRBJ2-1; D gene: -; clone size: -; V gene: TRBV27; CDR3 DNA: TGTGCCAGCAGTCCTCTCCAGGGCAGGAACAATGAGCAGTTCTTC; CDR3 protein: CASSPLQGRNNEQFF
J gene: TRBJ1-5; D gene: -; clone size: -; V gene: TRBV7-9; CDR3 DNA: TGTGCCAGCAGCCCCGGGGTGGGTGGCAGCAATCAGCCCCAGCATTTT; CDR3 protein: CASSPGVGGSNQPQHF
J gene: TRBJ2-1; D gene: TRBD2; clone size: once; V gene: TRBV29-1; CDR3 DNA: TGCAGCGTTGAAGATCTGGCGGGGGAATACGGAGTGGGTCAGTTCTTC; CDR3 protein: CSVEDLAGEYGVGQFF
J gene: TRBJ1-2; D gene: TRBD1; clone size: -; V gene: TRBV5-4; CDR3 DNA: TGTGCCAGCAGCTTGGCCAGGGGGACTGGCAACTATGGCTACACCTTC; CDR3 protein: CASSLARGTGNYGYTF
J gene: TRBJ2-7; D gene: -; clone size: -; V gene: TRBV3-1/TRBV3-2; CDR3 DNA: TGTGCCAGCAGCCAAGGGGGCGTAGTGCAGTACTTC; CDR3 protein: CASSQGGVVQYF
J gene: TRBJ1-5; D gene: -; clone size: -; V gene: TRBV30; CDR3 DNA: TGTGCCTGGACCCCTAAGAGAGACAATCAGCCCCAGCATTTT; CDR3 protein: CAWTPKRDNQPQHF
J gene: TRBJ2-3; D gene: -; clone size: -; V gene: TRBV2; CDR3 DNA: TGTGCCATTGAAACGGGGAGTAGCACAGATACGCAGTATTTT; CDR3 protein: CAIETGSSTDTQYF
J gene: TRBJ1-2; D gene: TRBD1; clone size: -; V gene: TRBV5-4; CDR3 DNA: TGTGCCAGCAGGCCCCTGGACAGGGCAGACTATGGCTACACCTTC; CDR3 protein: CASRPLDRADYGYTF
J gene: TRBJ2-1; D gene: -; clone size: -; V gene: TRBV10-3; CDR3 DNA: TGTGCCATCAGTCTACAGCACAATGAGCAGTTCTTC; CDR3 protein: CAISLQHNEQFF
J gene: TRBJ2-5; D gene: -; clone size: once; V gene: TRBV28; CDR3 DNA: TGTGCCAGCAGTTCCAGGGAAGAGACCCAGTACTTC; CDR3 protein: CASSSREETQYF
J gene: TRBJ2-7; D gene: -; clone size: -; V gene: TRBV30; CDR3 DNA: TGTGCCTGGAGTTTAGACAGCGCACCTATGTACGAGCAGTACTTC; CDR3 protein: CAWSLDSAPMYEQYF
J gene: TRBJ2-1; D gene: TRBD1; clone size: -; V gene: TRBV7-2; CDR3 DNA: TGTGCCAGCAGCTTAGACGGGGGACAGGGACTTTACAATGAGCAGTTCTTC; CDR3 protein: CASSLDGGQGLYNEQFF
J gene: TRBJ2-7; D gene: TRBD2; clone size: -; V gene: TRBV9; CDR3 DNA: TGTGCCAGCAGCGTAGACGGGAGGAGGAACGAGCAGTACTTC; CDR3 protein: CASSVDGRRNEQYF
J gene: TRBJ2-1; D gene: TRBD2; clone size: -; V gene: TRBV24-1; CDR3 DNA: TGTGCCACCAGCGACAATTACCCGGGACTAGCCTACAATGAGCAGTTCTTC; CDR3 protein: CATSDNYPGLAYNEQFF
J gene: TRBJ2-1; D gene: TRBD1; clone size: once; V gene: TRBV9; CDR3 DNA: TGTGCCAGCAGCAACCCCGACAGGGTCTGGGAGCAGTTCTTC; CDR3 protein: CASSNPDRVWEQFF
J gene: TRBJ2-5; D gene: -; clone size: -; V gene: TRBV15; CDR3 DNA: TGTGCCACCAGCAGAGGTTCGGGTAGCACGTTTCAAGAGACCCAGTACTTC; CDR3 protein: CATSRGSGSTFQETQYF
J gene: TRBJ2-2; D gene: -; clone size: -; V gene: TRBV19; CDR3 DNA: TGTGCCAGTAGTGTGGAGATGGCCGGGGAGCTGTTTTTT; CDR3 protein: CASSVEMAGELFF
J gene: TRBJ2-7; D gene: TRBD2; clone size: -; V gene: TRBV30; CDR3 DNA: TGTGCCTGGAGGGGACTAGCGGGACCTTACGAGCAGTACTTC; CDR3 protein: CAWRGLAGPYEQYF
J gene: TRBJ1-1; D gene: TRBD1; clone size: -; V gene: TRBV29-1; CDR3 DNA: TGCAGCGCCGAGGGACAGGCGAACACTGAAGCTTTCTTT; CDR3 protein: CSAEGQANTEAFF
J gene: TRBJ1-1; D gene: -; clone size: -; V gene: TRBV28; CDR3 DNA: TGTGCCAGCAGTTTAATGGCCAGGAACACTGAAGCTTTCTTT; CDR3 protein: CASSLMARNTEAFF